These 4 T cell receptor beta chains came from one sample sequenced in a study of T cell responses to AZD1222 COVID-19 vaccine. Generated by immunoSEQ multiplex PCR, the TCRdb table keeps only in-frame clones and is missing some. The sample includes around 100,000 clones, around nine tenths of them seen just once. Sequencing was performed on peripheral blood, taken on day 0 of AZD1222 vaccination. Receptors originate from an adult in good health.

This clone showed up just a few times. The CDR3 spells CASIPGQGYRAFF. CDR3 sequence (DNA): TGTGCCAGCATCCCGGGACAGGGTTATCGAGCTTTCTTT. The J gene is TRBJ1-1, the V gene TRBV28; 9 positions match TRBD1. Germline CDR1 reads MDHEN; CDR2 reads SYDVKM. The ends lost 7 bases at V and 10 bases at J; junction bases unmatched: 10. CDR3 length: 13 amino acids.

The genes are TRBV9 and TRBJ1-4, with 9 bases lining up with TRBD1. The CDR3 consists of 15 residues. V shed 3 bases, J shed 5 bases, and the junction held 5 bases outside the gene matches. The germline gives CDR1 SGDLS, CDR2 YYNGEE. This CDR3 is CASSADRGLNEKLFF. CDR3 in DNA: TGTGCCAGCAGCGCCGACAGGGGGTTGAATGAAAAACTGTTTTTT. The full variable domain, in which reference TRBV9 and TRBJ1-4 provide the parts outside the CDR3, is DSGVTQTPKHLITATGQRVTLRCSPRSGDLSVYWYQQSLDQGLQFLIQYYNGEERAKGNILERFSAQQFPDLHSELNLSSLELGDSALYFCASSADRGLNEKLFFGSGTQLSVL.

This rearrangement joins TRBV12-5 to TRBJ1-1; D remains ambiguous. V dropped 2 bases and J dropped 4 bases, with 5 bases sitting between them. Germline V gene sequence: CDR1 LGHNT, CDR2 FRNRAP. The CDR3 sequence is 12 residues long. The DNA of the CDR3 is TGTGCTAGTGGTTTGTGGGGCACTGAAGCTTTCTTT. Its translation is CASGLWGTEAFF.

This rearrangement joins TRBV18 to TRBJ2-7; 12 nucleotides line up with TRBD2. Germline values: CDR1 KGHSH, CDR2 LQKENI. Unmatched junction bases numbered 0, after V lost 3 bases and J lost 0 bases. CDR3 length equals 15 residues. This CDR3 reads CASSPGLAGSYEQYF. The DNA for the CDR3 is TGTGCCAGCTCACCGGGACTAGCGGGCTCCTACGAGCAGTACTTC.